The clone carrying this T cell receptor beta chain has only a few counts. The antigen is not known. The record originates from a study of identical twins. Study-wide results and limits: Out-of-frame alpha sequences common to twins were enriched for low generation probability. Abundant beta clonotypes from cord blood bore fewer insertions; memory repertoires lacked this pattern.

MiXCR, applied by TCRdb to the 5' RACE reads, yields one record per CDR3 protein. Of approximately 600,000 distinct CDR3 sequences in the sample, around a tenth were seen once. Germline V CDR1 and CDR2: SEHNR, FQNEAQ (reference sequence). V lost 6 bases to trimming and J lost 2 bases, with 18 bases between them. The CDR3 totals 16 residues. These data were also filed under a second study, of yellow fever vaccine responses in identical twins. That source adds: Reportedly, twins' vaccine T cell responses looked partly convergent and partly personalized.

Material: PBMCs. V usage is TRBV7-9 and J usage is TRBJ2-3; D is undetermined. This sequence originates from a woman in her late teens or twenties in good health. The chain's CDR3 is CASRTKGSPSTDTQYF. The CDR3 nucleotides are TGTGCCAGCAGAACCAAGGGTAGTCCTTCCACAGATACGCAGTATTTT. The whole variable domain, remainder taken from reference TRBV7-9 and TRBJ2-3, is DTGVSQNPRHKITKRGQNVTFRCDPISEHNRLYWYRQTLGQGPEFLTYFQNEAQLEKSRLLSDRFSAERPKGSFSTLEIQRTEQGDSAMYLCASRTKGSPSTDTQYFGPGTRLTVL.